Sequencing of this TCR beta chain was carried out in a study of a mutant IDH1 vaccine in newly diagnosed glioma (dated by TCRdb to the early 2020s). Study-wide context: The approximately 30 treated patients were about 60% male and roughly 40% female, with a mean age of around 40 years. Prior to enrollment, patients had been given standard therapy consisting of radiotherapy alone, temozolomide alone, or radiochemotherapy with temozolomide, with the combination given to most patients. Six visits were used for peripheral blood collection: V03 (baseline), V05, V07, V10, V12 and V13. For exploratory analyses, longitudinal TCRB deep sequencing was carried out in 25 treated patients wherever samples were available. Findings and caveats that apply to the study as a whole: According to the authors, sample limitations meant that analyses of patient blood samples could not be reproduced. Across multiple MHC alleles, vaccine-induced immune responses were seen in more than 90% of patients. Pseudoprogression seemed to be unrelated to changes in the top peripheral T cell clonotypes found by TCRB sequencing. PBMC samples for TCRB deep sequencing were selected based on availability.

A word on this clone: It has no known antigen specificity. It has no much larger one-base neighbor in the sample; base qualities were not kept.

The library came from the immunoSEQ multiplex PCR assay. Following the manufacturer's protocol, the hsTCRB Kit was used to amplify rearranged TCR beta chain sequences. TCRB libraries were sequenced on an Illumina MiSeq. In the paper's pipeline: The kit vendor's proprietary platform handled demultiplexing, trimming and gene mapping. TCRdb took over this immuneACCESS table, retaining in-frame rearrangements with V and J assigned. Such tables are incomplete; in checked studies, under half of the missing clones stem from an unresolved V gene, and the remainder is unexplained. The V and J calls and the clone size are those of that table, but D and trimming were determined from the DNA. This sample holds around 88,000 clones; around four fifths were observed only once. The ten top clones hold 7.5% of the sample. The time point label, read with the paper, signifies: baseline, week 1 (first vaccination visit). The sample's treatment or condition label is to be understood as: pre-vaccination baseline after standard-of-care therapy. Newly diagnosed WHO grade 3 or 4 IDH1-mutant astrocytomas showing loss of nuclear ATRX were present in the donors. The samples were drawn from NOA16, a multicentre, single-arm, open-label phase I trial in Germany that tested a mutant IDH1 peptide vaccine in humans for the first time. For immunogenicity testing, the blood drawn at visit V03 was used as the baseline sample. Genomic DNA for TCRB sequencing was extracted from EDTA blood using the DNeasy Blood and Tissue Kit.

This receptor was identified in a man aged 35 to 55 with glioma. Sample: PBMCs, taken from a glioma patient treated with radiotherapy, temozolomide or both.

The nucleotides read TGTGCCAGCAGTTCCTCAGCGGGCCCCACAGATACGCAGTATTTT. It translates as CASSSSAGPTDTQYF. Recombination linked TRBV27 to TRBJ2-3; the D region possibly corresponds to TRBD2 (6 bases align). The germline V gene encodes CDR1 MNHEY and CDR2 SMNVEV (reference sequence). Reading from cysteine to phenylalanine, the CDR3 counts 15 amino acids. Only CDR3 DNA remains: 45 bases, in frame from the first base. V is pared back by 4 bases and J by 2 bases, with 13 bases lying between the germline termini.